This paragraph covers one TCR beta chain sequence. The data derive from a study of blood T cell repertoires in COVID-19. Clones were sequenced by immunoSEQ multiplex PCR, and TCRdb holds only the in-frame ones, with some missing. The sample lists about 200,000 clones; approximately 78% were seen once. The sequenced sample consisted of peripheral blood. This receptor was taken from a woman aged 65 to 85 with COVID-19, enrolled during active disease.

The CDR3: CASSLGGLRGLIGELFF. DNA for the CDR3: TGTGCCAGCAGCTTGGGGGGGCTCAGGGGATTAATCGGGGAGCTGTTTTTT. The V call is TRBV5-4, the J call TRBJ2-2, with a possible D match to TRBD1 (6 bases). Between the trimmed V and J ends, which lost 0 bases and 7 bases, there was a span of 19 bases. Germline V gene data show CDR1 as SGHNT and CDR2 as YYREEE (reference sequence). This CDR3 is 17 amino acids long. Full variable domain (missing parts from reference TRBV5-4 and TRBJ2-2): ETGVTQSPTHLIKTRGQQVTLRCSSQSGHNTVSWYQQALGQGPQFIFQYYREEENGRGNFPPRFSGLQFPNYSSELNVNALELDDSALYLCASSLGGLRGLIGELFFGEGSRLTVL.